This TCR beta chain was recorded in a study of vaccination and CD4 T cells after COVID-19. The length of the CDR3 is 18 residues. The trim removed 2 bases at V and 0 bases at J, leaving 12 bases unmatched. Germline V gene sequence: CDR1 MNHEY, CDR2 SVGAGI. This clonotype has more than one count but fewer than ten. Its antigen is unidentified. Cultured CD4+ T-cell DNA underwent Oncomine TCR Beta short-read sequencing. Investigators isolated genomic DNA from cultured CD4+ T cells. TCRdb fed the PCR reads into MiXCR, producing one record per CDR3 protein. The data hold fewer than 15,000 distinct CDR3 sequences, with around 41% observed a single time. Study conclusions and caveats: Only after vaccination were a median roughly 90% of convalescents' reactive clones seen.

Documented treatment: roughly ten-day PBMC culture with coronavirus spike peptide pools or control peptides (ViraFEST assay). ViraFEST expanded antigen-specific T cells with peptide pools, then sequenced TCRs. Negative selection recovered the CD4+ T cells once they had spent nine to ten days in culture. This receptor was taken from a human donor who had recovered from COVID-19. The rearrangement joins TRBV6-5 to TRBJ2-5, with 7 bases aligning to TRBD1. Material for sequencing was CD4+ T cells from blood, cultured in vitro. The CDR3 spells CASSYNPQDRRDQETQYF. As DNA, the CDR3 is TGTGCCAGCAGTTACAACCCACAGGACAGGAGAGACCAAGAGACCCAGTACTTC.